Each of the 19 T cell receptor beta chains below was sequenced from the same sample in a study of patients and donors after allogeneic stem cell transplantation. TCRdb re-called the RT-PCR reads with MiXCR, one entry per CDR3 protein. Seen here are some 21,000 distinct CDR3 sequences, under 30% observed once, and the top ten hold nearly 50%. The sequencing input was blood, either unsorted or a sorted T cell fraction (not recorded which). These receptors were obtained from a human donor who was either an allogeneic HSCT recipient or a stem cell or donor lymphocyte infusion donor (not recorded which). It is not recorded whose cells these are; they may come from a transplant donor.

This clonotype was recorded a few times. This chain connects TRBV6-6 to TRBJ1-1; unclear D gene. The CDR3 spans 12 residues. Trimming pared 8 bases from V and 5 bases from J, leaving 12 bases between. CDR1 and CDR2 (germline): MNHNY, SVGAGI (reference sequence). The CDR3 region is CASEKAETEAFF. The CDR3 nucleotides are TGTGCCAGCGAAAAGGCCGAGACTGAAGCTTTCTTT.

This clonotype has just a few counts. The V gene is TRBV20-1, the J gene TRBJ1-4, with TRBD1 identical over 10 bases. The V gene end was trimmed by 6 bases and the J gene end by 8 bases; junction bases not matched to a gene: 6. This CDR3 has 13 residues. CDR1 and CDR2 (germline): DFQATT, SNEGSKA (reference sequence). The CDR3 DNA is TGCAGTGCGCTGGACAGGGGGGAAGAAAAACTGTTTTTT. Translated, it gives CSALDRGEEKLFF.

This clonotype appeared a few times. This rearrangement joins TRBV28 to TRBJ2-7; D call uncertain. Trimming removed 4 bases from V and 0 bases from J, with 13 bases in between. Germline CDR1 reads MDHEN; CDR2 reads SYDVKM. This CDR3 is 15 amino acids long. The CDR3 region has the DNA TGTGCCAGCAGTTCATGGCAGGCCCTCTCCTACGAGCAGTACGTC. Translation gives CASSSWQALSYEQYV.

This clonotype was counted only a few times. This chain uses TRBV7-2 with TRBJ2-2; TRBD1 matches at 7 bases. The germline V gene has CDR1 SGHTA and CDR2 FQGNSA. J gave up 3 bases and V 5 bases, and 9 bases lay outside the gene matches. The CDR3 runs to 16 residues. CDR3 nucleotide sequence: TGTGCCAGCAGCCCTGGAAGGGGGCTGGACACCGGGGAGCTGTTTTTT. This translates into CASSPGRGLDTGELFF.

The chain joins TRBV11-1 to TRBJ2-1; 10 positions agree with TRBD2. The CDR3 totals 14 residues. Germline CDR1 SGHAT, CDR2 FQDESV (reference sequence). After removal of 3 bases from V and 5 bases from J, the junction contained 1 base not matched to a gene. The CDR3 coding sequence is TGTGCCAGCAGCTTTAGCGGGGGGCACAATGAGCAGTTCTTC. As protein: CASSFSGGHNEQFF.

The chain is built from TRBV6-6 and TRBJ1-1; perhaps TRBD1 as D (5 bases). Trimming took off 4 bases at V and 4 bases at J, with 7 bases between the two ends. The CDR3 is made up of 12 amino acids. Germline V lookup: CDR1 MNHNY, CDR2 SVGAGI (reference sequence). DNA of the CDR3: TGTGCCAGCAGTTGGGGGGGCACTGAAGCTTTCTTT. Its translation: CASSWGGTEAFF.

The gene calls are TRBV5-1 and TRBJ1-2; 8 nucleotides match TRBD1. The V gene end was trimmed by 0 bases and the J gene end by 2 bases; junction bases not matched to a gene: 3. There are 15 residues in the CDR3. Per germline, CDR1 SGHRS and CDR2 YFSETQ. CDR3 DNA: TGCGCCAGCAGCTTGGCGGCAGGGGGCAACTATGGCTACACCTTC. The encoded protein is CASSLAAGGNYGYTF. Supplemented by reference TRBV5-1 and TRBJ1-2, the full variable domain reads KAGVTQTPRYLIKTRGQQVTLSCSPISGHRSVSWYQQTPGQGLQFLFEYFSETQRNKGNFPGRFSGRQFSNSRSEMNVSTLELGDSALYLCASSLAAGGNYGYTFGSGTRLTVV.

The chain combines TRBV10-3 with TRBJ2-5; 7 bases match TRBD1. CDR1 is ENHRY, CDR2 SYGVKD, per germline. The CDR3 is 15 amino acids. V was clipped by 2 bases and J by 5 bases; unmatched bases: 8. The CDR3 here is CAISEGLGGQETQYF. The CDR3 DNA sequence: TGTGCCATCAGTGAGGGTCTAGGGGGCCAGGAGACCCAGTACTTC.

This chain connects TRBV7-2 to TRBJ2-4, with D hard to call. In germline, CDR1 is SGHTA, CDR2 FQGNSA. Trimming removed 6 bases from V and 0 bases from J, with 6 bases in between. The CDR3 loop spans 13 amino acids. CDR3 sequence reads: CASRTLAKNIQYF. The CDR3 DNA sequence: TGTGCCAGCAGGACCTTAGCCAAAAACATTCAGTACTTC.

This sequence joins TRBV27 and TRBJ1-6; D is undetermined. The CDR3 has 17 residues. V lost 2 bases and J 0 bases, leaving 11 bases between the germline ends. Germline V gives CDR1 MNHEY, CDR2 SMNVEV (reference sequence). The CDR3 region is CASSLTHPSSYNSPLHF. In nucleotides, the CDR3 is TGTGCCAGCAGTTTAACGCACCCGAGCTCCTATAATTCACCCCTCCACTTT.

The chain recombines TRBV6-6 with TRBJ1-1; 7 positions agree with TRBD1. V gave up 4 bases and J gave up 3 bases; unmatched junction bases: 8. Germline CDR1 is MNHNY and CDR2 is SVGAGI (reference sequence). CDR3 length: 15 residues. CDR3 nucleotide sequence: TGTGCCAGCAGTTTCCCCGGACAGGAGGACACTGAAGCTTTCTTT. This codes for CASSFPGQEDTEAFF.

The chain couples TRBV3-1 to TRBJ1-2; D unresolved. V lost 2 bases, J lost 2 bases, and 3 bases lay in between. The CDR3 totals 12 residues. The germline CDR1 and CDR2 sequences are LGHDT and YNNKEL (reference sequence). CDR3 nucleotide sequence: TGTGCCAGCAGCCAACCCAACTATGGCTACACCTTC. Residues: CASSQPNYGYTF.

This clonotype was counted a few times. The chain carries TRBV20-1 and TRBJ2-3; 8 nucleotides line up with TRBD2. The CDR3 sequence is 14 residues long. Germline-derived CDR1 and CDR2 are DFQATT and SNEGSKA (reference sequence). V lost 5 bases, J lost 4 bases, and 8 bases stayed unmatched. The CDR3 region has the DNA TGCAGTGCTGTCGGGGGGGAGGGAGCAGATACGCAGTATTTT. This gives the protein CSAVGGEGADTQYF.

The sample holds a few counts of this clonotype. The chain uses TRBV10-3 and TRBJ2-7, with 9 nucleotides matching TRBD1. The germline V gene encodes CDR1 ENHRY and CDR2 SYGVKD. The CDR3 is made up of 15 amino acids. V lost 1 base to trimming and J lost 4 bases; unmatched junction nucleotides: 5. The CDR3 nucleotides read TGTGCCATCAGTGAGTGGCCGGACAGGGGATACGAGCAGTACGTC. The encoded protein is CAISEWPDRGYEQYV.

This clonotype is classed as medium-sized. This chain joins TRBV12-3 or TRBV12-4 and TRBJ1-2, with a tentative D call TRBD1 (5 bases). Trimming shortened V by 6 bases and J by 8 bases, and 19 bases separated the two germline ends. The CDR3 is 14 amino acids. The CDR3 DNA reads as TGTGCCAGCAGGCCTTCGGGGGTGGGGCGAGGCTACACCTTC. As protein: CASRPSGVGRGYTF.

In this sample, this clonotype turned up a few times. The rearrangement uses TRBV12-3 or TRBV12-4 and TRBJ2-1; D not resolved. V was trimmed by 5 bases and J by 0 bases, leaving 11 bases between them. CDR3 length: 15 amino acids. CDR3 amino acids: CASSMETFSYNEQFF. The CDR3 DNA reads TGTGCCAGCAGTATGGAGACTTTCTCCTACAATGAGCAGTTCTTC.

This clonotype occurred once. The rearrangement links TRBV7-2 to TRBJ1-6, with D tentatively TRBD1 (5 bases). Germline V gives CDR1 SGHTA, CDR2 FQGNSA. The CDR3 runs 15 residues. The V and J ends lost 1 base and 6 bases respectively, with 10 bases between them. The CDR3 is CASSLGSRANSPLHF. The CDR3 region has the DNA TGTGCCAGCAGCTTAGGTTCCAGGGCTAATTCACCCCTCCACTTT.

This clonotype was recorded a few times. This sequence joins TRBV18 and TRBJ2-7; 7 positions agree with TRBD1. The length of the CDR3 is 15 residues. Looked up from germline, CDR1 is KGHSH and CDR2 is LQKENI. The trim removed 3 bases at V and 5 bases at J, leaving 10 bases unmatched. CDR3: CASSPTRQGNHEQYF. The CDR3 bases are TGTGCCAGCTCACCGACCAGACAGGGTAACCACGAGCAGTACTTC.

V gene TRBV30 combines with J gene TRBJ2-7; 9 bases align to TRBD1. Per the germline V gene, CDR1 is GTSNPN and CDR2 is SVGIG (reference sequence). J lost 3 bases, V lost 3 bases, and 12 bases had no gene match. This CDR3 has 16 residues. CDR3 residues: CAWSRKRGQGDYEQYF. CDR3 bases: TGTGCCTGGAGCCGTAAAAGGGGACAGGGAGACTACGAGCAGTACTTC.